One sample yielded the 23 T cell receptor beta chains listed below, sequenced in a study of T-cell memory formation after mild COVID-19. TCRdb independently ran MiXCR on the 5' RACE reads; one entry per CDR3 protein. The sample consists of approximately 440,000 distinct CDR3 sequences, roughly 20% of them appearing once. Sequenced material: PBMCs or a T cell subset sorted from them (not recorded which). The origin of the receptors is an adult woman who had mild COVID-19 (a few samples of this study predate the infection). Cell type and time point are not known.

This clonotype was recorded a few times. The chain combines TRBV20-1 with TRBJ1-1; D remains ambiguous. This CDR3 has 12 residues. V dropped 6 bases and J dropped 2 bases, with 10 bases sitting between them. The germline gives CDR1 DFQATT, CDR2 SNEGSKA (reference sequence). CDR3 nucleotides: TGCAGTGCGTTTGGGATTAACACTGAAGCTTTCTTT. It specifies CSAFGINTEAFF.

This clonotype was picked up a small number of times. V usage is TRBV18 and J usage is TRBJ2-7; 8 bases fit TRBD2. The ends lost 6 bases at V and 6 bases at J; junction bases unmatched: 13. The CDR3 is 15 residues long. CDR1 is KGHSH, CDR2 LQKENI, per germline. The CDR3 here is CASSREAGGPGEQYF. The CDR3 bases are TGTGCCAGCTCCCGGGAGGCGGGAGGACCCGGCGAGCAGTACTTC.

This clonotype was seen a few times. The chain combines TRBV20-1 with TRBJ2-2; no definite D call. With 2 bases removed from V and 5 bases from J, the gap between germline ends came to 18 bases. Germline lookup yields CDR1 DFQATT and CDR2 SNEGSKA (reference sequence). This CDR3 is built from 16 residues. The CDR3 DNA follows: TGCAGTGCTAGAAACACAGCGTCCCACGGGACCGGGGAGCTGTTTTTT. Its translation is CSARNTASHGTGELFF.

This clonotype was counted a single time. CDR3 protein: CSVTGDSSYEQYF. The CDR3 DNA sequence: TGCAGCGTTACAGGGGACAGCTCCTACGAGCAGTACTTC. The rearrangement joins TRBV29-1 to TRBJ2-7; the match to TRBD1 covers 7 bases. Looked up from germline, CDR1 is SQVTM and CDR2 is ANQGSEA. V lost 5 bases and J lost 0; bases outside the gene matches: 4. This CDR3 contains 13 residues.

The CDR3 loop reads CASSQHRGGDEQFF. For the CDR3, the DNA is TGCGCCAGCAGCCAACACCGGGGAGGCGATGAGCAGTTCTTC. This rearrangement joins TRBV4-1 to TRBJ2-1, with a weak D call TRBD2 (6 bases). Between the trimmed V and J ends, which lost 2 bases and 8 bases, there was a span of 13 bases. The CDR3 is 14 residues long. Germline CDR1 is MGHRA and CDR2 is YSYEKL.

This clonotype was found a few times. The CDR3 nucleotides are TGTGCCAGCAGCTCCGACAGGGGATCGGTCAATGAGCAGTTCTTC. Protein: CASSSDRGSVNEQFF. V gene TRBV7-3 combines with J gene TRBJ2-1; 8 bases fit TRBD1. CDR3 length: 15 residues. Germline V lookup: CDR1 SGHTA, CDR2 FQGTGA. With V trimmed by 4 bases and J by 6 bases, 8 bases remained unmatched.

This clonotype was observed a handful of times. The V call is TRBV3-1, the J call TRBJ1-5; 9 nucleotides line up with TRBD1. Looked up from germline, CDR1 is LGHDT and CDR2 is YNNKEL (reference sequence). Losses at the gene ends were 5 bases for V and 7 bases for J; bases not matched to a gene: 6. The CDR3 sequence is 14 residues long. CDR3 sequence reads: CASSGTGGGQPQHF. The DNA of the CDR3 is TGTGCCAGCAGCGGCACAGGGGGCGGGCAGCCCCAGCATTTT.

In its sample, this clonotype was seen a few times. The CDR3 bases are TGTGCCAGCAGTCCCCGGACGGACACGTATGGCTACACCTTC. Translation gives CASSPRTDTYGYTF. J is TRBJ1-2 and V is TRBV12-3 or TRBV12-4, with D possibly matching TRBD1 (5 bases). V dropped 5 bases and J dropped 5 bases, with 15 bases sitting between them. CDR3 length: 14 residues.

The chain recombines TRBV20-1 with TRBJ1-2, with 7 bases matching TRBD1. CDR3 length equals 12 residues. V gave up 4 bases and J gave up 4 bases; unmatched junction bases: 3. The germline V gene has CDR1 DFQATT and CDR2 SNEGSKA (reference sequence). The CDR3 protein is CSAKGQIYGYTF. CDR3 bases: TGCAGTGCTAAGGGACAGATCTATGGCTACACCTTC.

V usage is TRBV20-1 and J usage is TRBJ1-2; possible D gene TRBD1, 6 bases. The CDR3 is 16 residues long. Germline V gene lookup returns CDR1 DFQATT and CDR2 SNEGSKA (reference sequence). Trimming cost V 1 base and J 0 bases, with 15 bases left between them. The CDR3 protein is CSARVTDSAPNYGYTF. The DNA of the CDR3 is TGCAGTGCTAGAGTCACGGACAGCGCACCTAACTATGGCTACACCTTC.

In this sample, this clonotype turned up a few times. CDR3 residues: CASSLYGNEQFF. CDR3 in DNA: TGTGCCAGCAGCTTATATGGAAATGAGCAGTTCTTC. V usage is TRBV7-3 and J usage is TRBJ2-1; no definite D call. Germline CDR1 is SGHTA and CDR2 is FQGTGA. V lost 2 bases and J 7 bases, leaving 6 bases between the germline ends. The CDR3 length is 12 residues.

The gene calls are TRBV12-3 or TRBV12-4 and TRBJ2-4; 10 bases line up with TRBD1. The CDR3 has 15 amino acids. V trimming: 6 bases; J trimming: 5 bases; junction bases outside the gene matches: 7. In DNA, the CDR3 is TGTGCCAGCAGCCCCGAGGGGACAGGGGAAAACATTCAGTACTTC. Translated: CASSPEGTGENIQYF.

This clonotype turned up a few times. V gene TRBV7-2 combines with J gene TRBJ2-7, with TRBD2 matching over 12 bases. CDR1 and CDR2 (germline): SGHTA, FQGNSA. The trim removed 2 bases at V and 7 bases at J, leaving 6 bases unmatched. The CDR3 loop spans 15 amino acids. The CDR3 reads CASSLLAGGRPEQYF. The CDR3 DNA sequence: TGTGCCAGCAGCTTACTAGCGGGAGGGCGGCCGGAGCAGTACTTC.

Ten or more counts support this clonotype. J is TRBJ2-1 and V is TRBV12-3 or TRBV12-4, with 7 bases aligning to TRBD1. V dropped 5 bases and J dropped 8; count of bases not matched to a gene: 15. There are 16 residues in the CDR3. The DNA of the CDR3 is TGTGCCAGCAGTATGGGACAGTTCCCCGCATCATATGAGCAGTTCTTC. As protein: CASSMGQFPASYEQFF.

CDR3 protein: CASSLSGLLTLGYTF. The CDR3 DNA reads TGTGCCAGCAGTTTATCCGGCCTCTTGACACTTGGCTACACCTTC. The genes are TRBV27 and TRBJ1-2; D is ambiguous. V was pared by 0 bases and J by 7 bases, with 15 bases between. The CDR3 spans 15 residues. Germline V gene sequence: CDR1 MNHEY, CDR2 SMNVEV (reference sequence).

The chain combines TRBV7-2 with TRBJ1-5; TRBD1 matches at 7 bases. Germline V CDR1 and CDR2: SGHTA, FQGNSA. The CDR3 has 13 residues. V dropped 5 bases and J dropped 4; count of bases not matched to a gene: 2. CDR3 nucleotide sequence: TGTGCCAGCAGCGAGGACAGGAATCAGCCCCAGCATTTT. Translated, it gives CASSEDRNQPQHF.

This rearrangement joins TRBV29-1 to TRBJ1-1; 7 positions match TRBD1. Germline V gives CDR1 SQVTM, CDR2 ANQGSEA. The V segment lost 3 bases and the J segment 5 bases; nucleotides outside the gene matches: 6. This CDR3 has 13 residues. DNA of the CDR3: TGCAGCGTTGACACAGGGGCCAGGACTGAAGCTTTCTTT. It specifies CSVDTGARTEAFF.

The rearrangement uses TRBV24-1 and TRBJ2-3, with 10 nucleotides matching TRBD1. Per the germline V gene, CDR1 is KGHDR and CDR2 is SFDVKD. Trimming removed 4 bases from V and 0 bases from J; junction bases left unmatched: 3. This CDR3 is 16 amino acids long. CDR3 amino acids: CATSEWGQGSTDTQYF. The CDR3 DNA reads TGTGCCACCAGTGAGTGGGGACAGGGGAGCACAGATACGCAGTATTTT.

V gene TRBV24-1 combines with J gene TRBJ1-1; D not resolved. The germline gives CDR1 KGHDR, CDR2 SFDVKD. The ends were cut back, 11 bases at V and 9 bases at J, with 12 bases in the middle. CDR3 size: 10 residues. CDR3 in amino acids: CAIPDGKAFF. The CDR3 nucleotides are TGTGCCATCCCGGACGGGAAAGCTTTCTTT.

The chain uses TRBV5-1 and TRBJ1-5; 7 bases agree with TRBD1. Germline assignment: CDR1 SGHRS and CDR2 YFSETQ. V trimming: 4 bases; J trimming: 3 bases; junction bases outside the gene matches: 4. CDR3 size: 14 residues. The CDR3 region has the DNA TGCGCCAGCAGCCCGGGACAGACCAATCAGCCCCAGCATTTT. Its protein is CASSPGQTNQPQHF. Variable domain in full (rest from reference TRBV5-1 and TRBJ1-5): KAGVTQTPRYLIKTRGQQVTLSCSPISGHRSVSWYQQTPGQGLQFLFEYFSETQRNKGNFPGRFSGRQFSNSRSEMNVSTLELGDSALYLCASSPGQTNQPQHFGDGTRLSIL.

This clonotype turned up a few times. This chain joins TRBV24-1 and TRBJ2-1; 11 nucleotides match TRBD2. The length of the CDR3 is 18 residues. The J segment lost 3 bases and the V segment lost 3 bases, leaving 9 bases of the junction unmatched. The V gene's germline CDR1 is KGHDR and CDR2 SFDVKD. As DNA, the CDR3 is TGTGCCACCAGTGATCGGGCGAAGACTAGCGGGATCTACAATGAGCAGTTCTTC. Residues: CATSDRAKTSGIYNEQFF.

This clonotype was picked up a small number of times. V and J are TRBV6-5 and TRBJ1-5; TRBD1 is a possible D gene (5 bases). CDR3 length: 16 residues. In germline, CDR1 is MNHEY, CDR2 SVGAGI. V gave up 6 bases and J gave up 0 bases, with 15 bases separating them. The DNA of the CDR3 is TGTGCCAGCAGAACCGGGACGGAGTATAGCAATCAGCCCCAGCATTTT. This sequence encodes CASRTGTEYSNQPQHF.

The gene calls are TRBV3-1 and TRBJ2-1; D remains ambiguous. Per germline, CDR1 LGHDT and CDR2 YNNKEL (reference sequence). The germline V and J ends were trimmed by 2 bases and 10 bases, with 6 bases remaining between them. CDR3 length: 11 residues. The CDR3 is CASSQLQEQFF. The CDR3 coding sequence is TGTGCCAGCAGCCAACTCCAAGAGCAGTTCTTC.